This T cell receptor (beta chain) was sequenced in a study of T cell repertoires in cytomegalovirus infection. At the level of the study: It was recently identified HLA-C-restricted and well-studied HLA-B-restricted CMV epitopes that the study used. Public TCR beta signature analysis indicated the presence of both CMV infection and matching HLA type. Regarding the study as a whole: HLA-C-restricted CMV-specific TCR beta clonotypes were dominant in the ex vivo response.

Germline CDR1 reads LGHNT; CDR2 reads FRNRAP. Trimming removed 3 bases at V and 7 bases at J, with 13 bases between. This CDR3 is 14 amino acids long. A single record per CDR3 protein comes from TCRdb applying MiXCR to the reads. The table records hundreds of thousands of distinct CDR3 sequences, 25% to 30% of them present only once. This clonotype was detected ten times or more. Its antigen is still unknown. This sequence joins TRBV12-5 and TRBJ2-1; D is unclear. This material consisted of cultured PBMCs, taken from culture after CMV antigen stimulation. This receptor was identified in a human donor in good health (CMV status not recorded). Some clones in this sample may be carry-over from other donors' samples. CDR3 sequence (DNA): TGTGCTAGTGGTTTCGGCGGATCTGGGAATGAGCAGTTCTTC. The encoded protein is CASGFGGSGNEQFF.